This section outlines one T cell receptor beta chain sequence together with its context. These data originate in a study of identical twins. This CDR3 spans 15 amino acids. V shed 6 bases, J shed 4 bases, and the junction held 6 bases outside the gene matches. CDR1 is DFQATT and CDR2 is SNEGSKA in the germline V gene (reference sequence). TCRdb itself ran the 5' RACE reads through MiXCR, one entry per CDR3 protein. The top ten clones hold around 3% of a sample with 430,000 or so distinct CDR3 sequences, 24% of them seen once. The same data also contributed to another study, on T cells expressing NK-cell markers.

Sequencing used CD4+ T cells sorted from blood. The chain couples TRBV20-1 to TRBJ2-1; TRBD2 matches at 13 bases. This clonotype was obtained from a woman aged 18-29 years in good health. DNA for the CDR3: TGCAGTGCGACGCCGGGACTAGCGGGGTACAATGAGCAGTTCTTC. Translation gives CSATPGLAGYNEQFF.